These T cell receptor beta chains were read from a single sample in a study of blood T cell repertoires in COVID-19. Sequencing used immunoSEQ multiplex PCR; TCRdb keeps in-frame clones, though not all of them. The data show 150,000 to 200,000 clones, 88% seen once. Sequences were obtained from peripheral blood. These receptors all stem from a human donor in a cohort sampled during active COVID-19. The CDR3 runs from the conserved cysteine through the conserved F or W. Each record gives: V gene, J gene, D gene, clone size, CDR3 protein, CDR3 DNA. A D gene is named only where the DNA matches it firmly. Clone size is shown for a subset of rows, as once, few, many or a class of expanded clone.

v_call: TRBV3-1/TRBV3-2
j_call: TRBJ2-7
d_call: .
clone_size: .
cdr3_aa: CASSQGGRVPSEQYF
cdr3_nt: TGTGCCAGCAGCCAAGGCGGTCGTGTGCCGAGCGAGCAGTACTTC

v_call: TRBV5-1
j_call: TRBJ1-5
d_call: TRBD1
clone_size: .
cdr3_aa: CASSLEGQGLQPQHF
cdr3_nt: TGCGCCAGCAGCTTGGAGGGACAGGGTCTGCAGCCCCAGCATTTT

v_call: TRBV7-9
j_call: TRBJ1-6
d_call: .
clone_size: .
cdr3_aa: CASSSGESPLHF
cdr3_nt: TGTGCCAGCAGCTCAGGGGAATCACCCCTCCACTTT

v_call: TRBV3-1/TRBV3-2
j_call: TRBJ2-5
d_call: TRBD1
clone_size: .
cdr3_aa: CASSSAGQGKETQYF
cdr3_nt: TGTGCCAGCAGCTCTGCGGGACAGGGGAAAGAGACCCAGTACTTC

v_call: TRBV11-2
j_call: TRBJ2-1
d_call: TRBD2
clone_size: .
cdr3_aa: CASSKRAGVTDEQFF
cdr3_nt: TGTGCCAGCAGCAAGAGAGCGGGAGTTACGGATGAGCAGTTCTTC

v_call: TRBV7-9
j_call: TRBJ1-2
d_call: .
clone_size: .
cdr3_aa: CASSSRRGTPFTNYGYTF
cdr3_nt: TGTGCCAGCAGCTCCAGGCGGGGGACACCCTTTACTAACTATGGCTACACCTTC

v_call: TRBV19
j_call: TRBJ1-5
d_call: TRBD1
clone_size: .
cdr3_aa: CASSAFRGSNQPQHF
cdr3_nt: TGTGCCAGTAGTGCGTTCAGGGGGAGCAATCAGCCCCAGCATTTT

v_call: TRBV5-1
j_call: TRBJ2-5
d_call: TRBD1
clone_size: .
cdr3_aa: CASSPLTGTAQETQYF
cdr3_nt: TGCGCCAGCAGCCCCCTAACCGGGACAGCACAAGAGACCCAGTACTTC

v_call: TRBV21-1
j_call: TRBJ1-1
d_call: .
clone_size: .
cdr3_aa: CASSFGGGSQPKNTEAFF
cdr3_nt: .

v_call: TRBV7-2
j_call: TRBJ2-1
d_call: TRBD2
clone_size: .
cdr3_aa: CASSSGLSSNEQFF
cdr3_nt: TGTGCCAGCAGCTCGGGACTATCGAGCAATGAGCAGTTCTTC

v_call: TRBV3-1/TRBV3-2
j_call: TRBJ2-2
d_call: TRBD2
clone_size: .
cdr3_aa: CASSQGQSSGPNTGELFF
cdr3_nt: TGTGCCAGCAGCCAAGGTCAGTCTAGCGGGCCCAACACCGGGGAGCTGTTTTTT

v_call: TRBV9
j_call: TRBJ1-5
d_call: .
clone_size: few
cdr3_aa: CASSVEEGQPQHF
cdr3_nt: TGTGCCAGCAGCGTAGAAGAGGGCCAGCCCCAGCATTTT

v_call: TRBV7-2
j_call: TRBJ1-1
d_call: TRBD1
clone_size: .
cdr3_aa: CASSLATGQGSTEAFF
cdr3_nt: TGTGCCAGCAGCTTAGCGACGGGACAGGGAAGCACTGAAGCTTTCTTT

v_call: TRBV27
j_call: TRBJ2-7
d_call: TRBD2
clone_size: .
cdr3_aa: CASSFQNSGTSVYYEQYF
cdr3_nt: TGTGCCAGCAGTTTCCAAAACTCCGGGACTAGCGTTTACTACGAGCAGTACTTC

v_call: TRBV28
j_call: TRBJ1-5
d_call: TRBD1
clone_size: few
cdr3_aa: CASSSEGQYGQPQHF
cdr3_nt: TGTGCCAGCAGTTCCGAGGGACAGTACGGCCAGCCCCAGCATTTT

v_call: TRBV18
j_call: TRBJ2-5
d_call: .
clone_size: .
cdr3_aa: CASSPLRAQETQYF
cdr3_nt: TGTGCCAGCTCGCCTCTTCGCGCCCAAGAGACCCAGTACTTC

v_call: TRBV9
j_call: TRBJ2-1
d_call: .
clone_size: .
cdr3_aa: CASSVGFPNPVSSYNEQFF
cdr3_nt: TGTGCCAGCAGCGTAGGTTTCCCCAACCCGGTGAGCTCCTACAATGAGCAGTTCTTC

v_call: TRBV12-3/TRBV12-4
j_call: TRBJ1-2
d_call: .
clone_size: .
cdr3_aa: CASSFSRNYGYTF
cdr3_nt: TGTGCCAGCAGTTTTAGTAGAAACTATGGCTACACCTTC

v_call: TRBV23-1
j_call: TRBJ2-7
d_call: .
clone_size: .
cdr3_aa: CASSQSGSLGGRDF
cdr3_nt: TGCGCCAGCAGTCAATCGGGCAGCTTGGGGGGTCGGGACTTC

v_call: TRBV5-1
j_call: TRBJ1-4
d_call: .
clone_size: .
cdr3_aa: CASSLAGGNEKLFF
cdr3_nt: TGCGCCAGCAGCTTGGCCGGCGGTAATGAAAAACTGTTTTTT

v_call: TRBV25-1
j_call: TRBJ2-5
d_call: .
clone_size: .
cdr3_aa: CASSEGGTRTFGETQYF
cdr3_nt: TGTGCCAGCAGTGAAGGTGGGACAAGAACCTTTGGGGAGACCCAGTACTTC

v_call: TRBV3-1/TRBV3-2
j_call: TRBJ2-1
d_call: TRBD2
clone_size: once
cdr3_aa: CASSQESSRLAKGNEQFF
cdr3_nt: TGTGCCAGCAGCCAAGAGTCGTCGCGACTAGCCAAGGGCAATGAGCAGTTCTTC

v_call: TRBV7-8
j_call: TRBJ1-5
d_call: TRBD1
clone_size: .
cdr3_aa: CASSLEQGAAYQPQHF
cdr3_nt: TGTGCCAGCAGCTTAGAGCAGGGGGCGGCCTATCAGCCCCAGCATTTT

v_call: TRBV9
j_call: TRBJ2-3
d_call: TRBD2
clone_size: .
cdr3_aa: CASSTSGGDTDTQYF
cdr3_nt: TGTGCCAGCAGCACGAGCGGGGGGGATACAGATACGCAGTATTTT

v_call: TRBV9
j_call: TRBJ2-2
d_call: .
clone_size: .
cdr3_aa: CASSDRLNTGELFF
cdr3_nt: TGTGCCAGCAGCGACCGACTGAACACCGGGGAGCTGTTTTTT

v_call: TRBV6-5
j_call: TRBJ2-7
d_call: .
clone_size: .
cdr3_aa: CASKRGGLAYEQYF
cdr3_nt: TGTGCCAGCAAGCGAGGAGGCCTAGCTTACGAGCAGTACTTC

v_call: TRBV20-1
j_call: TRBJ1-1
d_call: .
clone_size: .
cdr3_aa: CSASWGGRGLNTEAFF
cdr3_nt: TGCAGTGCTAGTTGGGGAGGGAGGGGATTGAACACTGAAGCTTTCTTT

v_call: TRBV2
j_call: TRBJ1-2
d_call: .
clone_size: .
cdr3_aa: CASSEIREGAYGYTF
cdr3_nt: TGTGCCAGCAGTGAGATCAGGGAAGGGGCCTATGGCTACACCTTC

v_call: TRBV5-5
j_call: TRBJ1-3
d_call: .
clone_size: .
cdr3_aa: CASNPPWGQGGNTIYF
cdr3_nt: TGTGCCAGCAACCCCCCCTGGGGTCAAGGAGGAAACACTATATATTTT

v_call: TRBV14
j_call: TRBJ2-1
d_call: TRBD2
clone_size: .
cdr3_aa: CASSHPLLAGINEQFF
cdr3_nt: TGTGCCAGCAGCCATCCGTTACTAGCGGGAATCAATGAGCAGTTCTTC

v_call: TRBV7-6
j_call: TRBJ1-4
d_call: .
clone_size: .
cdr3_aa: CASSDSGTRRGEKLFF
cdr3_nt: TGTGCCAGCAGCGACTCCGGGACACGGAGAGGGGAAAAACTGTTTTTT

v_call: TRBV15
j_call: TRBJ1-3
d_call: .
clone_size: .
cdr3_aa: CATRKDRVAGNTIYF
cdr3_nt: TGTGCCACCAGAAAAGATCGGGTGGCTGGAAACACCATATATTTT

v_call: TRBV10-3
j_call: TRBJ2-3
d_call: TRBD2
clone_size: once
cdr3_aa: CAVRLATDTQYF
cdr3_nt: TGTGCCGTCAGACTAGCAACAGATACGCAGTATTTT

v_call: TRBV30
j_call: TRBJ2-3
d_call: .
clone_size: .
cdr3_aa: CAWTFLDTQYF
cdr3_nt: TGTGCCTGGACCTTCCTGGATACGCAGTATTTT

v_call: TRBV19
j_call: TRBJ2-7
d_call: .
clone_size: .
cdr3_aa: CASSIGPVTQQYF
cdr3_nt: TGTGCCAGTAGTATAGGCCCGGTTACCCAGCAGTACTTC

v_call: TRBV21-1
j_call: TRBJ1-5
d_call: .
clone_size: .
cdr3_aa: CAIRDREGENSNQPQHF
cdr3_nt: TGTGCCATCCGGGACAGGGAGGGGGAGAATAGCAATCAGCCCCAGCATTTT

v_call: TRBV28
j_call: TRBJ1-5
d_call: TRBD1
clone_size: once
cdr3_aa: CASSSFLQGAGNQPQHF
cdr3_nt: TGTGCCAGCAGTTCCTTCCTACAGGGGGCAGGCAATCAGCCCCAGCATTTT

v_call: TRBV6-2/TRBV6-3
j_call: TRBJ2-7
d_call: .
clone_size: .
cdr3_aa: CASSLGPSVSYEQYF
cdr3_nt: TGTGCCAGCAGCCTGGGCCCTTCAGTATCCTACGAGCAGTACTTC

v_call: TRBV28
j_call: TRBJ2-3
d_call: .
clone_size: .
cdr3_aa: CASSRTLNTDTQYF
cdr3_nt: TGTGCCAGCAGTAGGACACTAAACACAGATACGCAGTATTTT

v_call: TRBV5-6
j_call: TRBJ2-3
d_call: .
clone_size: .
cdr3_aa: CASSLGQWSTDTQYF
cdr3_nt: TGTGCCAGCAGCTTGGGACAGTGGAGCACAGATACGCAGTATTTT

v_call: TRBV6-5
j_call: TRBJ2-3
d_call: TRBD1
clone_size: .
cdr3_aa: CASRWTGSTDTQYF
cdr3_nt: TGTGCCAGCAGGTGGACAGGGAGCACAGATACGCAGTATTTT

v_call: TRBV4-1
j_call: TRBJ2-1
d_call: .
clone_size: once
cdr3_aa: CASSQDSQSQYNEQFF
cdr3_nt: TGCGCCAGCAGCCAAGATTCCCAGTCTCAATACAATGAGCAGTTCTTC

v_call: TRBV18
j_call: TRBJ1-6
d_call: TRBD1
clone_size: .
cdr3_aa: CASSPLQGENSPLHF
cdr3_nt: TGTGCCAGCTCACCACTCCAGGGGGAAAATTCACCCCTCCACTTT

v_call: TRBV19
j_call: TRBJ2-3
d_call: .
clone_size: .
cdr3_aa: CASSMRGSRTDTQYF
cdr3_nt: TGTGCCAGTAGTATGAGGGGGAGCCGCACAGATACGCAGTATTTT

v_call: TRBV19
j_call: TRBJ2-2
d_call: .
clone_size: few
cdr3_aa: CASSMLRQAGTGELFF
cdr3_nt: TGTGCCAGTAGTATGCTCCGACAGGCGGGCACCGGGGAGCTGTTTTTT

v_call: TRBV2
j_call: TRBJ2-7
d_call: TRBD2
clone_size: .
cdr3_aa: CASSEARTSGSGEQYF
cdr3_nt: TGTGCCAGCAGTGAAGCTAGGACTAGCGGGAGTGGCGAGCAGTACTTC

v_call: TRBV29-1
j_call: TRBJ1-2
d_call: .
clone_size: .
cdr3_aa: CSVVLAGQGYTF
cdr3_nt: TGCAGCGTTGTGTTGGCAGGGCAAGGCTACACCTTC

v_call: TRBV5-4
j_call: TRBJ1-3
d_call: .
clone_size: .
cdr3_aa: CASSLGGISGNTIYF
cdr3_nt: TGTGCCAGCAGCTTAGGGGGAATCTCTGGAAACACCATATATTTT

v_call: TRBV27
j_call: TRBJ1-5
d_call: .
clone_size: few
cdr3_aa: CASSPWQANQPQHF
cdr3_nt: TGTGCCAGCAGCCCCTGGCAGGCAAATCAGCCCCAGCATTTT

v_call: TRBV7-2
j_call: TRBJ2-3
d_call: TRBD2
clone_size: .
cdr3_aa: CASSLVDGGEADTQYF
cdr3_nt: TGTGCCAGCAGCTTAGTTGACGGGGGGGAGGCAGATACGCAGTATTTT

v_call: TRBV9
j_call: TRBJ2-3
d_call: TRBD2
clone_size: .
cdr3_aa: CASSVGGTSGWDTQYF
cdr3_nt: TGTGCCAGCAGCGTAGGCGGGACTAGCGGTTGGGATACGCAGTATTTT

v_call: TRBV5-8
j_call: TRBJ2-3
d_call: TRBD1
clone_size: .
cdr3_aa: CASSLYPGQGGADTQYF
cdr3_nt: TGTGCCAGCAGCTTATATCCGGGACAGGGGGGCGCAGATACGCAGTATTTT

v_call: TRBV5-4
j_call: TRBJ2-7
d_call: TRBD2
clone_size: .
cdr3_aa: CASSLGGTSGTYEQYF
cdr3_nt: TGTGCCAGCAGCTTGGGGGGGACTAGCGGAACCTACGAGCAGTACTTC

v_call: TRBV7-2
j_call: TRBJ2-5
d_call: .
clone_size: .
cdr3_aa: CASSFAGRGSQETQYF
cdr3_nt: TGTGCCAGCAGCTTCGCCGGGCGGGGTTCACAAGAGACCCAGTACTTC

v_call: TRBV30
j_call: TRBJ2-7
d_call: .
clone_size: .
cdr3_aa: CAWGTWAGEQYF
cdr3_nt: TGTGCCTGGGGTACATGGGCGGGCGAGCAGTACTTC

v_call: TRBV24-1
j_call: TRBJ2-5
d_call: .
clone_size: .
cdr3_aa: CATSEYRVAGETQYF
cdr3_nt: TGTGCCACCAGTGAATACAGGGTTGCAGGGGAGACCCAGTACTTC

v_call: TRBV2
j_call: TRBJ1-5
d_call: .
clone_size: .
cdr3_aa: CASSEDLSNQPQHF
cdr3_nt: TGTGCCAGCAGTGAGGACTTGAGCAATCAGCCCCAGCATTTT

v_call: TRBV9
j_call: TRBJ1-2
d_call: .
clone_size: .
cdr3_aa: CASSVDGRVGGYTF
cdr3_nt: TGTGCCAGCAGCGTAGATGGCCGAGTGGGCGGCTACACCTTC

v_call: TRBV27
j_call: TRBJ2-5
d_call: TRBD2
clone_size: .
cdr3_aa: CASSPYPLAGQETQYF
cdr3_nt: TGTGCCAGCAGTCCCTACCCTCTAGCGGGCCAAGAGACCCAGTACTTC